Presented here are 8 T cell receptor beta chains from one specimen sequenced in a study of immune heterogeneity within non-small cell lung tumors. The template consisted of bulk tumor genomic DNA, with about 600 ng used per sample. Collection of several biopsies per primary tumor, spaced far apart, took place during surgery. These patients got curative surgery after being newly diagnosed with untreated non-small cell lung cancer. The authors amplified TCR beta CDR3 by multiplex PCR with 32 V and 13 J primers. TCRdb called the multiplex PCR reads again in MiXCR, with one record for every CDR3 protein. The table shows 9,500 or so distinct CDR3 sequences, with around 27% occurring only once. The specimen was lung tumor tissue. The receptor source for this set is a woman between 45 and 60 years old with non-small cell lung cancer.

This clonotype was detected ten times or more. The chain recombines TRBV5-4 with TRBJ1-1; 8 bases map to TRBD1. CDR3 length: 14 amino acids. Germline CDR1 is SGHNT and CDR2 is YYREEE (reference sequence). J was trimmed by 12 bases and V by 5 bases; bases with no gene match: 15. CDR3 sequence reads: CASSFQNPGQEPFF. CDR3 sequence (DNA): TGTGCCAGCAGTTTCCAAAATCCGGGACAGGAGCCTTTCTTT. The variable domain in full, with the rest retrieved from reference TRBV5-4 and TRBJ1-1, is ETGVTQSPTHLIKTRGQQVTLRCSSQSGHNTVSWYQQALGQGPQFIFQYYREEENGRGNFPPRFSGLQFPNYSSELNVNALELDDSALYLCASSFQNPGQEPFFGQGTRLTVV.

V and J are TRBV3-1 and TRBJ2-3; D is ambiguous. This CDR3 is built from 13 residues. V lost 5 bases and J lost 5, with 11 bases in between. Germline assignment: CDR1 LGHDT and CDR2 YNNKEL (reference sequence). The chain's CDR3 is CASSSSYGDTQYF. The CDR3 nucleotides are TGTGCCAGCAGCTCCTCATATGGAGATACGCAGTATTTT.

The chain couples TRBV5-1 to TRBJ2-1, with TRBD2 matching 10 bases. The length of the CDR3 is 19 residues. Germline trimming cut 1 base from V and 6 bases from J; bases unmatched to any gene: 16. From germline, CDR1 is SGHRS and CDR2 YFSETQ. CDR3 in amino acids: CASSLSPGGSGRRSNEQFF. For the CDR3, the DNA is TGCGCCAGCAGCTTGAGCCCCGGGGGTAGCGGGAGGAGAAGCAATGAGCAGTTCTTC.

In this sample, this clonotype is medium-sized (0.01 to 0.1%). The chain is built from TRBV19 and TRBJ2-1; D is ambiguous. The CDR3 totals 14 residues. CDR1 LNHDA and CDR2 SQIVND come from the germline V gene (reference sequence). Trimming cost V 5 bases and J 0 bases, with 8 bases left between them. The CDR3 DNA follows: TGTGCCAGTAGTCCGGATTACTCCTACAATGAGCAGTTCTTC. Protein sequence: CASSPDYSYNEQFF.

This clonotype was seen more than once but under ten times. This chain connects TRBV6-6 to TRBJ2-1; 7 nucleotides line up with TRBD1. This CDR3 is built from 17 residues. Germline CDR1 and CDR2: MNHNY and SVGAGI (reference sequence). Germline trimming cut 2 bases from V and 4 bases from J; bases unmatched to any gene: 11. CDR3 loop: CASSYQTGTARYNEQFF. The CDR3 coding sequence is TGTGCCAGCAGTTACCAGACCGGGACAGCCCGTTACAATGAGCAGTTCTTC.

By frequency in the sample, this clonotype is medium-sized (0.01 to 0.1%). V gene TRBV5-1 combines with J gene TRBJ2-7; TRBD1 aligns across 7 bases. From germline, CDR1 is SGHRS and CDR2 YFSETQ. CDR3 length: 18 residues. J lost 0 bases, V lost 0 bases, and 12 bases had no gene match. The CDR3 nucleotides are TGCGCCAGCAGCTTGGAGCCCGCAGGGACAGCCAACTCCTACGAGCAGTACTTC. Translated: CASSLEPAGTANSYEQYF.

By share, this clonotype counts as medium-sized. The CDR3 is CASKVGGLGNTEAFF. The CDR3 nucleotides are TGTGCCAGCAAGGTGGGAGGGCTCGGGAACACTGAAGCTTTCTTT. The V and J genes are TRBV2 and TRBJ1-1; unclear D gene. This CDR3 is 15 amino acids long. Between the trimmed V and J ends, which lost 7 bases and 1 base, there was a span of 16 bases. The germline CDR1 and CDR2 sequences are SNHLY and FYNNEI.

This clonotype was seen repeatedly, ten times or more. This chain connects TRBV20-1 to TRBJ2-3; D is ambiguous. Trimming pared 5 bases from V and 4 bases from J, leaving 7 bases between. The CDR3 runs to 11 residues. The germline V gene has CDR1 DFQATT and CDR2 SNEGSKA (reference sequence). This CDR3 is CSAFRSDTQYF. The CDR3 region has the DNA TGCAGTGCTTTTCGGTCAGATACGCAGTATTTT.